The 15 T cell receptor beta chains below come from one sample, sequenced in a study of blood T cell repertoires in COVID-19. Assay: immunoSEQ multiplex PCR; the TCRdb copy retains only in-frame clones and omits some. This sample yields more than 100,000 clones, of which around 79% are seen a single time; about 2.3% belongs to the top ten. What was sequenced was peripheral blood. All receptors derive from a man aged 70 or older with acute or convalescent COVID-19.

The chain combines TRBV4-2 with TRBJ1-2; D remains unclear. The CDR3 loop spans 15 amino acids. Germline CDR1 and CDR2: LGHNA and YNFKEQ. Trimming took off 0 bases at V and 8 bases at J, with 16 bases between the two ends. CDR3 sequence: CASSQETRQNVGYTF. The CDR3 DNA is TGTGCCAGCAGCCAAGAAACGCGACAAAACGTAGGCTACACCTTC.

The chain recombines TRBV4-1 with TRBJ1-4, with unresolved D. The CDR3 is 17 residues long. V shed 0 bases and J shed 6 bases, with 17 bases lying between them. Germline-derived CDR1 and CDR2 are MGHRA and YSYEKL. The CDR3 here is CASSQDPAALLYEKLFF. For the CDR3, the DNA is TGCGCCAGCAGCCAAGACCCTGCGGCTCTGCTTTATGAAAAACTGTTTTTT.

The V gene is TRBV6-5, the J gene TRBJ2-1; 9 bases map to TRBD1. From germline, CDR1 is MNHEY and CDR2 SVGAGI. After removal of 0 bases from V and 6 bases from J, the junction contained 6 bases not matched to a gene. The CDR3 runs to 16 residues. CDR3 sequence (DNA): TGTGCCAGCAGTTACTCGATGGGACAGGGCACCAATGAGCAGTTCTTC. Translated: CASSYSMGQGTNEQFF.

The V call is TRBV5-1, the J call TRBJ1-6, with D tentatively TRBD1 (5 bases). V lost 1 base to trimming and J lost 10 bases, with 15 bases between them. CDR3 length: 15 amino acids. Germline V lookup: CDR1 SGHRS, CDR2 YFSETQ. This chain's CDR3 is CASSLLAGRNSPLHF. The CDR3 bases are TGCGCCAGCAGCTTGTTGGCAGGGCGAAACTCACCCCTCCACTTT.

This CDR3 is CASSQGTGTDTQYF. In DNA, the CDR3 is TGTGCCAGCTCCCAAGGGACAGGCACAGATACGCAGTATTTT. This chain connects TRBV18 to TRBJ2-3, with 7 bases aligning to TRBD1. This CDR3 spans 14 amino acids. Trimming removed 6 bases from V and 1 base from J; junction bases left unmatched: 4. Per the germline V gene, CDR1 is KGHSH and CDR2 is LQKENI.

The chain recombines TRBV27 with TRBJ2-2; 7 bases line up with TRBD2. Germline V gene data show CDR1 as MNHEY and CDR2 as SMNVEV (reference sequence). The CDR3 is 14 amino acids. V lost 5 bases and J lost 5; bases outside the gene matches: 5. CDR3 nucleotide sequence: TGTGCCAGCAGTCCCGGGGGGTTGACCGGGGAGCTGTTTTTT. This codes for CASSPGGLTGELFF.

The rearrangement joins TRBV6-1 to TRBJ2-7; 7 bases map to TRBD2. The trim removed 4 bases at V and 0 bases at J, leaving 12 bases unmatched. Germline loops: CDR1 MNHNS, CDR2 SASEGT. This CDR3 spans 17 amino acids. The CDR3 DNA reads TGTGCCAGCAGTGCCATCCTTAGGGGAGGGTTCTCCTACGAGCAGTACTTC. Encoded protein: CASSAILRGGFSYEQYF.

The genes are TRBV4-3 and TRBJ2-7; 13 nucleotides match TRBD2. CDR1 is LGHNA, CDR2 YSLEER, per germline. The CDR3 runs to 18 residues. With 1 base clipped from V and 2 bases from J, the junction kept 8 bases outside the gene matches. The CDR3: CASSQVLAGGPWTYEQYF. CDR3 bases: TGCGCCAGCAGCCAAGTACTAGCGGGGGGGCCGTGGACCTACGAGCAGTACTTC.

Comment on this clone: The junction departs from germline at one end; a sequencing error may be responsible. This chain links TRBV5-6 with TRBJ1-1; 11 positions match TRBD1. This CDR3 comprises 15 residues. The germline CDR1 and CDR2 sequences are SGHDT and YYEEEE. CDR3 nucleotides: TGTGCCAGCAGTCCGGACAGGGGGCTGAACGCTGAAGCTTTCTTT. Translating gives CASSPDRGLNAEAFF.

This clone was seen a handful of times. The chain combines TRBV7-3 with TRBJ2-3, with 7 bases identical to TRBD1. This CDR3 contains 14 residues. Germline CDR1 and CDR2: SGHTA and FQGTGA. The junction had 5 bases not matched to a gene; V was cut back by 2 bases and J by 6 bases. Here the CDR3 reads CASSLVEGADTQYF. CDR3 bases: TGTGCCAGCAGCTTAGTTGAGGGGGCCGATACGCAGTATTTT.

The sample holds a few counts of this clone. The CDR3 DNA reads TGTGCTAGTGGTCCCATCCGGGGGGGACGAAACAAACTCTCCTACAATGAGCAGTTCTTC. The encoded protein is CASGPIRGGRNKLSYNEQFF. The genes are TRBV12-5 and TRBJ2-1; 8 positions match TRBD2. The length of the CDR3 is 20 residues. Germline V gene sequence: CDR1 LGHNT, CDR2 FRNRAP. V was pared by 5 bases and J by 0 bases, with 18 bases of the junction left unmatched.

The chain carries TRBV11-2 and TRBJ1-2; 9 nucleotides match TRBD1. The V gene's germline CDR1 is SGHAT and CDR2 FQNNGV. V trimming: 2 bases; J trimming: 4 bases; junction bases outside the gene matches: 5. The CDR3 length is 15 residues. CDR3 loop: CASSLFSQGAYGYTF. CDR3 DNA: TGTGCCAGCAGCTTATTCTCACAGGGGGCCTATGGCTACACCTTC.

The chain couples TRBV11-2 to TRBJ2-2; weak D call: TRBD1 (6 bases). CDR1 and CDR2 (germline): SGHAT, FQNNGV. V was pared by 5 bases and J by 1 base, with 11 bases between. CDR3 size: 15 residues. The CDR3 coding sequence is TGTGCCAGCAGCATCCGACAGGAGAACACCGGGGAGCTGTTTTTT. This sequence encodes CASSIRQENTGELFF.

The chain recombines TRBV21-1 with TRBJ1-5; TRBD1, as called in the table, went unchecked against the DNA. TRBV21-1 is an annotated pseudogene. This CDR3 comprises 13 residues. The CDR3 DNA reads TGTGCCAGCCACAGGGGACCGAATCAGCCCCAGCATTTT. It codes for CASHRGPNQPQHF.

This chain uses TRBV3-1 (or the pseudogene TRBV3-2) with TRBJ2-7, with a weak D call TRBD2 (5 bases). CDR3 length equals 16 residues. Trimming left V 3 bases short and J 2 bases short, with 17 bases between. Germline lookup yields CDR1 LGHDT and CDR2 YNNKEL (reference sequence). This chain's CDR3 is CASSHQRPPGAYEQYF. DNA for the CDR3: TGTGCCAGCAGCCATCAAAGGCCCCCCGGGGCCTACGAGCAGTACTTC.